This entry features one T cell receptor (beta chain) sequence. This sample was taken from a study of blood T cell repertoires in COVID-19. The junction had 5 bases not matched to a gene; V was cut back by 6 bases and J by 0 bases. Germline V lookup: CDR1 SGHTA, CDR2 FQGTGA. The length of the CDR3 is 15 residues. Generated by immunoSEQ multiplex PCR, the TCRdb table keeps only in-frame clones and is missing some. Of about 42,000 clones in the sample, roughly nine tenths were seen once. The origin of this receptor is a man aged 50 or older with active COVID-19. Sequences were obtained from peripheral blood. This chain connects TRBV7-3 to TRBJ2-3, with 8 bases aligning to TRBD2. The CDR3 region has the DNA TGTGCCAGCAGTTTAGCGGGGTTTAGCACAGATACGCAGTATTTT. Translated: CASSLAGFSTDTQYF.